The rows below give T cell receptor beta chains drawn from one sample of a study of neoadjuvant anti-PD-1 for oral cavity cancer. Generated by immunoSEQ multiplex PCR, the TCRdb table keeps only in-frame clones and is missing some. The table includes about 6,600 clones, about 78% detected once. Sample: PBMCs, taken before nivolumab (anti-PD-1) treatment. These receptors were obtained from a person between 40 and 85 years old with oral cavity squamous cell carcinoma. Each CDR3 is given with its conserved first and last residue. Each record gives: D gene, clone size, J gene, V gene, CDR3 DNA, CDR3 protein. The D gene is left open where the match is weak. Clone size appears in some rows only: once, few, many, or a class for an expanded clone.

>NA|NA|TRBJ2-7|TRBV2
TGTGCCAGCCATACAGTGGCAGGGCGAAACTACGAGCAGTACTTC
CASHTVAGRNYEQYF
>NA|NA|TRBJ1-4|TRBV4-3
TGCGCCAGCAGCCAAGTATATAACAGACTCAATGAAAAACTGTTTTTT
CASSQVYNRLNEKLFF
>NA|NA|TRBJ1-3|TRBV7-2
TGTGCCAGCAGCCTAGACAGGACTGGAAACACCATATATTTT
CASSLDRTGNTIYF
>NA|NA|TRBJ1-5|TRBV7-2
TGTGCCAGCAGCTTAGAAACCGGACGGACTTGGGCAGCTCAGCCCCAGCATTTT
CASSLETGRTWAAQPQHF
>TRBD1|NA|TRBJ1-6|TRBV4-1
TGCGCCAGCAGCCAGACCGGGACAGGGAATTCACCCCTCCACTTT
CASSQTGTGNSPLHF
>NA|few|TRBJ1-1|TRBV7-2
TGTGCCAGCAGCTTAGAATACCGTATGGTTGAAGCTTTCTTT
CASSLEYRMVEAFF
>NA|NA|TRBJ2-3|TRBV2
TGTGCCAGCAAGAACACAGATACGCAGTATTTT
CASKNTDTQYF
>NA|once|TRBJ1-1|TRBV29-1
TGCAGCGCTCGAAAAAATCGGGACACTGAAGCTTTCTTT
CSARKNRDTEAFF
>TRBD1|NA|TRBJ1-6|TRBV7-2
TGTGCCAGCCCCGCCGGGACAGAGAATTCACCCCTCCACTTT
CASPAGTENSPLHF
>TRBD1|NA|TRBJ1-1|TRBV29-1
TGCAGCGTTGAGCGCGGGACAGGGGGGGGCACTGAAGCTTTCTTT
CSVERGTGGGTEAFF
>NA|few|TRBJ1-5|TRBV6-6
TGTGCCAGCAGTTCGGGACCGGGGTGGGGGCCCCAGCATTTT
CASSSGPGWGPQHF
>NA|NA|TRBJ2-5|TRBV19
TGTGCCAGTAGTATTTCTCTGTTCTCCGGCCCCCGAGAGGAGACCCAGTACTTC
CASSISLFSGPREETQYF
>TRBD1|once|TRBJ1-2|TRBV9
TGTGCCAGCAGCACGAGGGACAGGGGGCAGGGCTATGGCTACACCTTC
CASSTRDRGQGYGYTF
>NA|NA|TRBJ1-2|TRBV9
TGTGCCAGCAGCCTTTCTGGGCAGGGCGTCTATGGCTACACCTTC
CASSLSGQGVYGYTF
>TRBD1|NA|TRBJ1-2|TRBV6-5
TGTGCCAGCAGTTACGGCTCAGGGGGCATGGAGGGCTACACCTTC
CASSYGSGGMEGYTF
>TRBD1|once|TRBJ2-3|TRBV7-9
TGTGCCAGCAGCTTTAGACAGGGGAGCACAGATACGCAGTATTTT
CASSFRQGSTDTQYF
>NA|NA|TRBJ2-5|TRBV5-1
TGCGCCAGCAGCCCGACCCAAGAGACCCAGTACTTC
CASSPTQETQYF
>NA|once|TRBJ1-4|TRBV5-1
TGCGCCAGCAGCTTGGGGACAGAACGAAATGAAAAACTGTTTTTT
CASSLGTERNEKLFF
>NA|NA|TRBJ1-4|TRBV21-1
TGTGCCAGCAGCTCCGGGGGTGCAACTAATGAAAAACTGTTTTTT
CASSSGGATNEKLFF
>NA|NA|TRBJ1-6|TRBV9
TGTGCCAGCAGTTCCACCGGGGATATTCGGGTACCCCTCCACTTT
CASSSTGDIRVPLHF
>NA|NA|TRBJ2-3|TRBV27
TGTGCCAGCAGTTTAACTCGCGGCACAGATACGCAGTATTTT
CASSLTRGTDTQYF
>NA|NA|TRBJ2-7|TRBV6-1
TGTGCCAGCAGTGTAGAGACAGGGAGGACCGAGCAGTACTTC
CASSVETGRTEQYF
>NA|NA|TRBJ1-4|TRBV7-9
TGTGCCAGCAGCTTAGCGGCGGCAGGGGCTAATGAAAAACTGTTTTTT
CASSLAAAGANEKLFF
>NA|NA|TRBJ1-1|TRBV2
TGTGCCAGCCGAGGGGAGTGGGACACTGAAGCTTTCTTT
CASRGEWDTEAFF
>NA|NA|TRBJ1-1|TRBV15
TGTGCCACCAGCAGAGGCGCAGGTTTTACTGAAGCTTTCTTT
CATSRGAGFTEAFF
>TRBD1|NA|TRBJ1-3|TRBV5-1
TGCGCCAGCAGCTTACATACAGGGGACTCTGGAAACACCATATATTTT
CASSLHTGDSGNTIYF
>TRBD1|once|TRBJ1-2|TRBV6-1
TGTGCCAGCGGAGAAAGGGGGCTTGGCTATGGCTACACCTTC
CASGERGLGYGYTF
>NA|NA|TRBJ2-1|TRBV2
TGTGCCATAGACGAGTACAATGAGCAGTTCTTC
CAIDEYNEQFF
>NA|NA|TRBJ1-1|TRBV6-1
TGTGCCAGCAGTCGTAGGGAGGTGGATGAAGCTTTCTTT
CASSRREVDEAFF
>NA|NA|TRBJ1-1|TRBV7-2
TGTGCCAGCAGCTCCGGACAGACTCGGAACACTGAAGCTTTCTTT
CASSSGQTRNTEAFF
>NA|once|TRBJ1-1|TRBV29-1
TGCAGCGTTGAAGAGCACCCCAGGAGAGGGCTGAACACTGAAGCTTTCTTT
CSVEEHPRRGLNTEAFF
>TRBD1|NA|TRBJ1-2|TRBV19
TGTGCCAGTAGTATAGCCGGGACAGCATATGGCTACACCTTC
CASSIAGTAYGYTF
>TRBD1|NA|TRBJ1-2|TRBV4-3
TGCGCCAGCAGCCAAGTGGCAGGGGGCAACTATGGCTACACCTTC
CASSQVAGGNYGYTF
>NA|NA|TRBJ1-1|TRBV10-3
TGTGCCATCACCAATACAGGGACTGAAGCTTTCTTT
CAITNTGTEAFF
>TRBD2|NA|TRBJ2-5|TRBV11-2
TGTGCCAGCAGCTTAGGACTAGCGGGTGTTCAAGAGACCCAGTACTTC
CASSLGLAGVQETQYF
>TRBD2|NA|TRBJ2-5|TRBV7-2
TGTGCCAGCAGGCTAGCGGGGGCGGGGGAGACCCAGTACTTC
CASRLAGAGETQYF
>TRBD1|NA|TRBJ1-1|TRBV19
TGTGCCAGTAGTCCTCGTGGACAGGGGGGGTACACTGAAGCTTTCTTT
CASSPRGQGGYTEAFF
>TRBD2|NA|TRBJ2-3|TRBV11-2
TGTGCCAGCAGCATACGGGCGGGGGGGGTCACAGATACGCAGTATTTT
CASSIRAGGVTDTQYF
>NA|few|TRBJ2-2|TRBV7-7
TGTGCCAGCAGCCCTCAGAACACCGGGGAGCTGTTTTTT
CASSPQNTGELFF
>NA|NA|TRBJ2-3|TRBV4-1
TGCGCCAGCAGCCAAGGTATAGCAGATACGCAGTATTTT
CASSQGIADTQYF
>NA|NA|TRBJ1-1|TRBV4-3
TGCGCCAGCAGCCAAGAATTAGTGGGGGCGCGGAACACTGAAGCTTTCTTT
CASSQELVGARNTEAFF
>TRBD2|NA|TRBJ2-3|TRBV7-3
TGTGCCAGCAGCTTAGCCGGACTAGCGGGGGACACCCCAGATACGCAGTATTTT
CASSLAGLAGDTPDTQYF